The count of the clone carrying this TCR beta chain is one. The record originates from a study of blood T cell repertoires in COVID-19. Study details: Donors in the United States, Italy and Spain gave samples during acute or convalescent COVID-19. PBMCs, B-cell-depleted T cells, or T cells were the source of the cDNA or gDNA that made up the material.

Participants were aged about 18 to 89 years from about two dozen US areas. Participants' reported clinical history set cohort assignment. TCRdb's copy holds only in-frame clones and misses some; the assay was immunoSEQ multiplex PCR. The sample consists of approximately 300,000 clones, roughly nine tenths of them appearing once. The sample comprised PBMCs or T cells enriched from blood (not recorded which). This sequence was found in a woman aged 30 to 39 who had recovered from COVID-19.

In nucleotides, the CDR3 is TGTGCCAGCAGCGTAGGGACTAGCGGTGTGGAGACCCAGTACTTC. Protein product: CASSVGTSGVETQYF. J is TRBJ2-5 and V is TRBV9, with TRBD2 matching 10 bases. The CDR3 is 15 residues long. Trimming took 0 bases from V and 5 from J; bases not matched to a gene: 4. The germline V gene has CDR1 SGDLS and CDR2 YYNGEE.